This record covers a single T cell receptor (beta chain). The antigen is not known. The CDR3 length is 14 residues. Trimming took off 7 bases at V and 0 bases at J, with 11 bases between the two ends. Germline V gives CDR1 MDHEN, CDR2 SYDVKM. Profiling relied on immunoSEQ multiplex PCR, and the TCRdb table lists in-frame clones only, not all of them. The table has roughly 2.2 million clones, less than 95% seen once. The data originate from a study of shared clonotypes between healthy human individuals. Overall study results and limits: Naive CD4 clonotypes overlapped across several donors at roughly 5.1%. Sequencing depth was a factor that was expected to affect clonotype sharing among donors. The researchers took only blood, and tissue repertoires probably look different.

The chain uses TRBV28 and TRBJ2-3; D remains unclear. The sequence derives from a man aged 18 to 29 in good health. Some clones in this sample may be carry-over from other donors' samples. Sequenced sample: naive CD4+ T cells from PBMCs. Subset: CD45RA+ positively selected. This chain's CDR3 is CASKRSFSTDTQYF. DNA for the CDR3: TGTGCCAGCAAGAGGTCGTTTAGCACAGATACGCAGTATTTT.